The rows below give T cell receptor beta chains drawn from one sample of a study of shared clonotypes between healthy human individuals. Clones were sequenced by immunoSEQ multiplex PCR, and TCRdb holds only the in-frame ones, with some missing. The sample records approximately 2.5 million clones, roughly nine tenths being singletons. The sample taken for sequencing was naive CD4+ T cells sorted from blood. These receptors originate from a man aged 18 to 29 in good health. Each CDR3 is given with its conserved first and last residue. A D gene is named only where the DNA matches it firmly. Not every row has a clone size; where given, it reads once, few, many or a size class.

cdr3_nt: TGCAGCGTCTCGGGAACCTGGGCAGATACGCAGTATTTT; cdr3_aa: CSVSGTWADTQYF; d_call: -; v_call: TRBV29-1; clone_size: once; j_call: TRBJ2-3
cdr3_nt: TGCGCCAGCAGCTTGGGGCTAGCAGGGGATACGCAGTATTTT; cdr3_aa: CASSLGLAGDTQYF; d_call: -; v_call: TRBV5-1; clone_size: -; j_call: TRBJ2-3
cdr3_nt: TGTGCCAGCAGCCGCAGGATGGCGGGCGGCGACACTGAAGCTTTCTTT; cdr3_aa: CASSRRMAGGDTEAFF; d_call: -; v_call: TRBV5-6; clone_size: -; j_call: TRBJ1-1
cdr3_nt: TGCGCCAGCAGCCCGCTTGCACTAGCCAAAAACATTCAGTACTTC; cdr3_aa: CASSPLALAKNIQYF; d_call: -; v_call: TRBV5-1; clone_size: -; j_call: TRBJ2-4
cdr3_nt: TGTGCCAGCAGTTTACGTCGGGGGGGAACGCAGTATTTT; cdr3_aa: CASSLRRGGTQYF; d_call: TRBD2; v_call: TRBV28; clone_size: -; j_call: TRBJ2-3
cdr3_nt: TGTGCCAGCAGCCTGCCGGGACTAGCGGGGGGGCCAGGGGAGCAGTACTTC; cdr3_aa: CASSLPGLAGGPGEQYF; d_call: TRBD2; v_call: TRBV5-4; clone_size: -; j_call: TRBJ2-7
cdr3_nt: TGTGCCACCAGCAGAGATAGGGACAGGGGAAAGGAGCAGTACTTC; cdr3_aa: CATSRDRDRGKEQYF; d_call: TRBD1; v_call: TRBV15; clone_size: once; j_call: TRBJ2-7
cdr3_nt: TGTGCCATCAGGGGGACTAGCATAAGCACAGATACGCAGTATTTT; cdr3_aa: CAIRGTSISTDTQYF; d_call: TRBD2; v_call: TRBV10-3; clone_size: -; j_call: TRBJ2-3
cdr3_nt: TGTGCCAGCAGACCAGATACCGGGGAGCTGTTTTTT; cdr3_aa: CASRPDTGELFF; d_call: -; v_call: TRBV2; clone_size: -; j_call: TRBJ2-2
cdr3_nt: TGTGCCAGCAGCTCAGGCCTTAGCACAGATACGCAGTATTTT; cdr3_aa: CASSSGLSTDTQYF; d_call: -; v_call: TRBV7-3; clone_size: -; j_call: TRBJ2-3
cdr3_nt: TGTGCCAGCAGCTTCCACAGGGACTCCAGCGAGCAGTACTTC; cdr3_aa: CASSFHRDSSEQYF; d_call: -; v_call: TRBV5-5; clone_size: -; j_call: TRBJ2-7
cdr3_nt: TGTGCCACCAGCTACCGACAGGGAGTAACTGAAGCTTTCTTT; cdr3_aa: CATSYRQGVTEAFF; d_call: TRBD1; v_call: TRBV15; clone_size: -; j_call: TRBJ1-1
cdr3_nt: TGTGCCAGCTCAAAGGACAGGGGAGAACTTGAAGCTTTCTTT; cdr3_aa: CASSKDRGELEAFF; d_call: TRBD1; v_call: TRBV18; clone_size: -; j_call: TRBJ1-1
cdr3_nt: TGCGCCAGCAGCCAGGGATTCGGACAGGGAGGAGAGACCCAGTACTTC; cdr3_aa: CASSQGFGQGGETQYF; d_call: TRBD1; v_call: TRBV4-1; clone_size: -; j_call: TRBJ2-5
cdr3_nt: TGTGCCAGCAGCTTACAGGGCCATCGCGGGGATGAGCAGTTCTTC; cdr3_aa: CASSLQGHRGDEQFF; d_call: -; v_call: TRBV7-2; clone_size: -; j_call: TRBJ2-1
cdr3_nt: TGTGCCAGCTCACCACGTGGGAGTAGCTACGAGCAGTACTTC; cdr3_aa: CASSPRGSSYEQYF; d_call: -; v_call: TRBV18; clone_size: -; j_call: TRBJ2-7
cdr3_nt: TGCGCCAGCAGCTTGCGTGGGCAGGGACCCAATGAGCAGTTCTTC; cdr3_aa: CASSLRGQGPNEQFF; d_call: -; v_call: TRBV5-1; clone_size: -; j_call: TRBJ2-1
cdr3_nt: TGTGCCAGCAGGGGGTTTTACGAGCAGTACTTC; cdr3_aa: CASRGFYEQYF; d_call: -; v_call: TRBV28; clone_size: -; j_call: TRBJ2-7
cdr3_nt: TGTGCCAGCAGCTTAGACCCCCGGGGCACAGATACGCAGTATTTT; cdr3_aa: CASSLDPRGTDTQYF; d_call: -; v_call: TRBV11-2; clone_size: -; j_call: TRBJ2-3
cdr3_nt: TGCGCCAGCAGCTTGGGACAGACCAAGAACACTGAAGCTTTCTTT; cdr3_aa: CASSLGQTKNTEAFF; d_call: -; v_call: TRBV5-1; clone_size: -; j_call: TRBJ1-1